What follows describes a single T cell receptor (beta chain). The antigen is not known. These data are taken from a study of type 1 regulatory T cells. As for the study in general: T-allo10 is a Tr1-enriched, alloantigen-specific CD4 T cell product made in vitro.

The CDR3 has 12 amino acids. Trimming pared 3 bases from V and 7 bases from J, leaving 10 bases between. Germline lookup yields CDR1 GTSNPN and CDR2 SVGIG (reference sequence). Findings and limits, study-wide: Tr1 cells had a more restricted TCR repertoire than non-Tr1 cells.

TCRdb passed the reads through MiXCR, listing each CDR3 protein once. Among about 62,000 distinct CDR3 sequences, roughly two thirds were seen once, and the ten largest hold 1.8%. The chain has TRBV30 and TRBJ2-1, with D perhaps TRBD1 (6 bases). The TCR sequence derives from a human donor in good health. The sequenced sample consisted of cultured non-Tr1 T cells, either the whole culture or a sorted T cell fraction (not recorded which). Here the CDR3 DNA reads TGTGCCTGGAGATTCGGACAGAATGAGCAGTTCTTC. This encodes CAWRFGQNEQFF.